One and the same sample provided the 3 T cell receptor beta chains below, sequenced in a study of shared clonotypes between healthy human individuals. Method: immunoSEQ multiplex PCR; TCRdb's copy keeps in-frame clones and lacks some. The sample records 2 million or so clones, roughly 94% being singletons. As defined, naive CD8 cells were CD45RO-negative and positively selected for CCR7, with terminally differentiated effector memory CD45RA+ cells excluded. The sample consisted of naive CD8+ T cells sorted from blood. The source is a man younger than 35 in good health.

V usage is TRBV7-9 and J usage is TRBJ1-2; D is unclear. The V and J ends lost 4 bases and 6 bases respectively, with 21 bases between them. CDR1 and CDR2 (germline): SEHNR, FQNEAQ (reference sequence). This CDR3 spans 16 amino acids. The CDR3 DNA reads TGTGCCAGCAGCTCCGAGCTAGTTATGGATTCGGATGGCTACACCTTC. Protein sequence: CASSSELVMDSDGYTF.

This clone was picked up one time. This sequence joins TRBV5-1 and TRBJ1-1; perhaps TRBD1 as D (6 bases). CDR3 size: 15 residues. Germline V lookup: CDR1 SGHRS, CDR2 YFSETQ. Trimming left V 1 base short and J 2 bases short, with 12 bases between. The CDR3 DNA is TGCGCCAGCAGCTTGTTCGCGGGGGCTAACACTGAAGCTTTCTTT. This codes for CASSLFAGANTEAFF.

The chain is built from TRBV9 and TRBJ1-2, with 7 positions matching TRBD1. CDR3 length: 13 residues. Germline loops: CDR1 SGDLS, CDR2 YYNGEE. The trim removed 4 bases at V and 4 bases at J, leaving 4 bases unmatched. CDR3 sequence reads: CASSSQGVYGYTF. For the CDR3, the DNA is TGTGCCAGCAGCTCTCAGGGGGTCTATGGCTACACCTTC.